This TCR beta chain was captured by sequencing in a study of cytomegalovirus exposure and HLA in healthy donors. Germline CDR1 and CDR2: SGHTA and FQGNSA. Trimming took off 5 bases at V and 2 bases at J, with 16 bases between the two ends. The CDR3 consists of 15 residues. Primers for the PCR totalled 60 Vbeta and 13 Jbeta. TCRdb's copy holds only in-frame clones and misses some; the assay was immunoSEQ multiplex PCR. The table has over 110,000 clones, 78% seen once. The genes are TRBV7-2 and TRBJ2-7, with a tentative D call TRBD1 (6 bases). Material for sequencing was PBMCs. The receptor's source is a woman aged 40 to 50 in good health and CMV-seropositive. Written as DNA, the CDR3 is TGTGCCAGCAGCCCAGACCGGGACACGACCTACGAGCAGTACTTC. Its translation is CASSPDRDTTYEQYF.